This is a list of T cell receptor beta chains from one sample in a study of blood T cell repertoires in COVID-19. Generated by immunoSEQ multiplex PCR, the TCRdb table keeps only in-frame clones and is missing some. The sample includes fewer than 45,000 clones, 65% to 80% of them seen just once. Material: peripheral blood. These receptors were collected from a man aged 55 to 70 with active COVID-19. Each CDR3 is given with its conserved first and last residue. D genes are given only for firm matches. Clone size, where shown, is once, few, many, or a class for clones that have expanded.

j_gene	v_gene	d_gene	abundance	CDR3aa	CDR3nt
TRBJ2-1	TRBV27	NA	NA	CASSFGSQNEQFF	TGTGCCAGCAGTTTTGGTAGCCAGAATGAGCAGTTCTTC
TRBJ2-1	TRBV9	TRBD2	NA	CASSVAGGGDINEQFF	TGTGCCAGCAGCGTAGCGGGGGGAGGTGATATCAATGAGCAGTTCTTC
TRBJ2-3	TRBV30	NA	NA	CAWSDRVADTQYF	TGTGCCTGGAGTGACAGGGTCGCAGATACGCAGTATTTT
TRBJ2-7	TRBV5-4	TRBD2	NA	CASSYGGGPSYEQYF	TGTGCCAGCAGCTACGGGGGGGGGCCCTCCTACGAGCAGTACTTC
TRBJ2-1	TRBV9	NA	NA	CASSVARYNEQFF	TGTGCCAGCAGCGTAGCCAGATACAATGAGCAGTTCTTC
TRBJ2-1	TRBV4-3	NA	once	CASSILVENEQFF	TGCGCCAGCAGCATCCTCGTGGAGAATGAGCAGTTCTTC
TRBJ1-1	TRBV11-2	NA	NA	CASSLQGQGEAFF	TGTGCCAGCAGCCTCCAGGGCCAGGGGGAAGCTTTCTTT
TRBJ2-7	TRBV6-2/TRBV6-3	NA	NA	CASSYPVAYEQYF	TGTGCCAGCAGTTACCCGGTGGCCTACGAGCAGTACTTC
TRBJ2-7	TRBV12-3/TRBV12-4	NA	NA	CASSLAGYEQYF	TGTGCCAGCAGCCTGGCGGGTTACGAGCAGTACTTC
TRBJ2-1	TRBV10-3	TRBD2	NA	CAIARSSGSSDEQFF	TGTGCCATCGCTCGGAGTAGCGGGAGTTCTGATGAGCAGTTCTTC
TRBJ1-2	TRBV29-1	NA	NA	CSVVDSYYGYTF	TGCAGCGTCGTGGACAGTTACTATGGCTACACCTTC
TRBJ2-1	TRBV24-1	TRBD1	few	CATSDLQVTGASYNEQFF	TGTGCCACCAGTGATTTGCAAGTTACAGGGGCTTCCTACAATGAGCAGTTCTTC
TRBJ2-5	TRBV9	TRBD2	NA	CASSARLAGGPLGETQYF	TGTGCCAGCAGCGCCAGACTAGCGGGAGGGCCTCTGGGGGAGACCCAGTACTTC
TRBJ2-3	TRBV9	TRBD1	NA	CASSSGQGPTQYF	TGTGCCAGCAGCTCCGGACAGGGGCCTACGCAGTATTTT
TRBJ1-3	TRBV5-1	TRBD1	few	CASSVGQGGNTIYF	TGCGCCAGCAGCGTGGGACAGGGGGGAAACACCATATATTTT
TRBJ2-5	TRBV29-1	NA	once	CSAEGDTYQETQYF	TGCAGCGCGGAAGGGGACACCTACCAAGAGACCCAGTACTTC
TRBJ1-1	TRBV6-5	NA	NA	CASRRDGGWTEAFF	TGTGCCAGCAGGCGGGACGGGGGTTGGACTGAAGCTTTCTTT
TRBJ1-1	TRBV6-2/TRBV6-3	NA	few	CASSTITGNTEAFF	TGTGCCAGCAGTACCATAACAGGGAACACTGAAGCTTTCTTT
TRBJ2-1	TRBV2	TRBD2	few	CASSERGSLTYNEQFF	TGTGCCAGCAGTGAACGCGGGAGTTTGACCTACAATGAGCAGTTCTTC
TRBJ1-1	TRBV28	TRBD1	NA	CASLSGDRGDTEAFF	TGTGCCAGCCTTAGCGGGGACAGGGGGGACACTGAAGCTTTCTTT
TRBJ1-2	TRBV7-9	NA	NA	CASSTTAQYTF	TGTGCCAGCAGCACGACCGCACAGTACACCTTC
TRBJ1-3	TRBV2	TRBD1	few	CASSPGQLNTIYF	TGTGCCAGCAGTCCGGGACAGTTAAACACCATATATTTT
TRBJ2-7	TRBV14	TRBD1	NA	CASSQGWTGGYEQYF	TGTGCCAGCAGCCAAGGGTGGACAGGGGGCTACGAGCAGTACTTC
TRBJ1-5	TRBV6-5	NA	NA	CASSFGGGGSNQPQHF	TGTGCCAGCAGTTTTGGGGGAGGGGGTAGCAATCAGCCCCAGCATTTT
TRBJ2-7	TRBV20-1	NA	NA	CSAALASEQYF	TGCAGTGCGGCCCTAGCTAGCGAGCAGTACTTC
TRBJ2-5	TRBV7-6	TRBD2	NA	CASSSRDYEETQYF	TGTGCCAGCAGCTCCCGGGACTATGAAGAGACCCAGTACTTC
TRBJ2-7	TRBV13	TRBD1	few	CASSRKTGLSYEQYF	TGTGCCAGCAGTAGGAAGACAGGGCTCTCCTACGAGCAGTACTTC
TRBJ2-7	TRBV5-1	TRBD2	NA	CASSFWTSLGEQYF	TGCGCCAGCAGCTTCTGGACTAGTCTAGGCGAGCAGTACTTC
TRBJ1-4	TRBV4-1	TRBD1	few	CASRQDRVGEKLFF	TGCGCCAGCAGACAAGACAGGGTAGGAGAAAAACTGTTTTTT
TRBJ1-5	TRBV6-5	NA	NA	CASSSSGQGDQPQHF	TGTGCCAGCAGTTCCTCCGGACAAGGGGATCAGCCCCAGCATTTT
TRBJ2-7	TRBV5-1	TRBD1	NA	CASSPGQTYEQYF	TGCGCCAGCAGCCCGGGACAGACCTACGAGCAGTACTTC
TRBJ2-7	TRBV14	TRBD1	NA	CASSRGQVYYEQYF	TGTGCCAGCAGCCGGGGACAGGTGTACTACGAGCAGTACTTC
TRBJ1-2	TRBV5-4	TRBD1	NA	CASSLAQGHHYGYTF	TGTGCCAGCAGCTTGGCACAGGGGCATCACTATGGCTACACCTTC
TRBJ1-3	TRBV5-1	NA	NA	CASSLEVTGAGSGNTIYF	TGCGCCAGCAGCTTGGAGGTGACAGGCGCGGGCTCTGGAAACACCATATATTTT
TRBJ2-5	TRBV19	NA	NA	CASSIREETQYF	TGTGCCAGTAGTATACGGGAAGAGACCCAGTACTTC
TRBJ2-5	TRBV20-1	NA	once	CSASMETQYF	TGCAGTGCTAGCATGGAGACCCAGTACTTC
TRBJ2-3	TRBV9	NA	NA	CASSVGERLDTQYF	TGTGCCAGCAGCGTAGGAGAGCGACTGGATACGCAGTATTTT
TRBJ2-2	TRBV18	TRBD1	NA	CASSPRQGTGINTGELFF	TGTGCCAGCTCACCGAGACAGGGCACCGGCATTAACACCGGGGAGCTGTTTTTT
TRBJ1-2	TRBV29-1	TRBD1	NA	CSAGTGDGGYTF	TGCAGCGCAGGGACAGGGGACGGAGGCTACACCTTC
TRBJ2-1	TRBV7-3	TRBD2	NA	CASSLTRAGAKFF	TGTGCCAGCAGCTTAACGCGAGCGGGAGCGAAGTTCTTC
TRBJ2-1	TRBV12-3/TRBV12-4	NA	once	CASSSPAGEQFF	TGTGCCAGCAGTTCCCCGGCGGGCGAGCAGTTCTTC
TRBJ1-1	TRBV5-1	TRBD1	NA	CASSSSGTGNTEAFF	TGCGCCAGCAGCTCATCCGGGACAGGGAACACTGAAGCTTTCTTT
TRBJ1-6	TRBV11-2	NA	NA	CASSSLGRGNSPLHF	TGTGCCAGCAGCTCGCTCGGACGGGGAAATTCACCCCTCCACTTT
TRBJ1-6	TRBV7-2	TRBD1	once	CASSDRVVNSPLHF	TGTGCCAGCAGCGACAGGGTCGTGAATTCACCCCTCCACTTT
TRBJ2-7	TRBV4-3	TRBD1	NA	CASSQDDRGSYEQYF	TGCGCCAGCAGCCAAGATGACAGGGGATCCTACGAGCAGTACTTC
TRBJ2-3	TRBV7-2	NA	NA	CASRSTVTDTQYF	TGTGCCAGCAGGTCGACTGTAACAGATACGCAGTATTTT
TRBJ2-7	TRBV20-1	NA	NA	CSADGSFGQYF	TGCAGTGCTGACGGGTCGTTCGGGCAGTACTTC
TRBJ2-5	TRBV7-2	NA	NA	CASSFVGYEEETQYF	TGTGCCAGCAGCTTCGTCGGCTATGAGGAAGAGACCCAGTACTTC
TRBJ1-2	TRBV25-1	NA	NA	CASSAAGNYGYTF	TGTGCCAGCAGTGCGGCAGGGAACTATGGCTACACCTTC
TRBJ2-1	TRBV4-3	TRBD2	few	CASSQVGGGEQFF	TGCGCCAGCAGCCAAGTTGGGGGGGGTGAGCAGTTCTTC
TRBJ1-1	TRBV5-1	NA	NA	CASSLATDRRVTEAFF	TGCGCCAGCAGCTTGGCCACAGACAGGCGGGTCACTGAAGCTTTCTTT
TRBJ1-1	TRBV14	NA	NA	CASSQRYGEGTTEAFF	TGTGCCAGCAGCCAACGCTATGGGGAGGGAACCACTGAAGCTTTCTTT
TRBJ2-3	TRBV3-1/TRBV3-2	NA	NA	CASSPTSTDTQYF	TGTGCCAGCAGCCCTACTAGCACAGATACGCAGTATTTT
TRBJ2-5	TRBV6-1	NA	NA	CASSEELVPRLRQETQYF	TGTGCCAGCAGTGAAGAGCTCGTCCCTCGACTGAGACAAGAGACCCAGTACTTC
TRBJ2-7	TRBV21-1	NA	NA	CASSKLRGPRDRGGHEQYF	TGTGCCAGCAGCAAACTGAGGGGGCCCCGGGACAGGGGGGGACACGAGCAGTACTTC
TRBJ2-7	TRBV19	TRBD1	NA	CASSEGQFRQYF	TGTGCCAGTAGTGAGGGACAGTTCCGGCAGTACTTC
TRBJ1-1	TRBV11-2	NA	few	CASSSLRGLNTEAFF	TGTGCCAGCAGCTCCCTGCGCGGGCTGAACACTGAAGCTTTCTTT